A single sample is the source of the 11 T cell receptor beta chains below, sequenced in a study of blood T cell repertoires in COVID-19 (dated by TCRdb to 2018 to 2020). The protocol used for the library was the immunoSEQ multiplex PCR assay. The clones in this table, taken by TCRdb from immuneACCESS, are in-frame only. Not every clone is retained; where verified, under half of the shortfall comes from an unresolved V gene, and the cause of the rest is unknown. The sample table holds fewer than 200,000 clones, of which 85% were seen once. The ten largest clones represent about 3% of the sample. The sequenced sample consisted of peripheral blood. The source is a human donor with acute or convalescent COVID-19. The donor label of this sample is uncertain.

J is TRBJ2-7 and V is TRBV29-1; D may be TRBD2 (6 bases). The ends were cut back, 4 bases at V and 4 bases at J, with 11 bases in the middle. The germline CDR1 and CDR2 sequences are SQVTM and ANQGSEA. The CDR3 consists of 12 residues. CDR3 in DNA: TGCAGCGTTGGTAGCGGATCTTACGAGCAGTACTTC. Its translation is CSVGSGSYEQYF.

V and J are TRBV5-1 and TRBJ1-5; TRBD1 might be the D (5 bases). This CDR3 contains 14 residues. The V end lost 0 bases, the J end lost 4 bases, and 8 bases lay between the germline ends. Per germline, CDR1 SGHRS and CDR2 YFSETQ. The DNA of the CDR3 is TGCGCCAGCAGCTTGGGACAGTTGAATCAGCCCCAGCATTTT. Its translation: CASSLGQLNQPQHF.

This chain connects TRBV27 to TRBJ2-5; tentatively, D is TRBD2 (5 bases). V was clipped by 1 base and J by 4 bases, with 10 bases between them. CDR1 and CDR2 (germline): MNHEY, SMNVEV (reference sequence). The CDR3 totals 14 residues. Here the CDR3 reads CASSLWEKGETQYF. The CDR3 nucleotides read TGTGCCAGCAGTTTATGGGAGAAGGGAGAGACCCAGTACTTC.

This sequence joins TRBV5-4 and TRBJ2-4; D is possibly TRBD1 (6 bases). CDR1 and CDR2 (germline): SGHNT, YYREEE (reference sequence). The ends were cut back, 1 base at V and 1 base at J, with 6 bases in the middle. This CDR3 spans 14 amino acids. CDR3 region: CASSLQGAKNIQYF. The CDR3 DNA reads as TGTGCCAGCAGCTTGCAGGGGGCCAAAAACATTCAGTACTTC. The whole variable domain, filled in from reference TRBV5-4 and TRBJ2-4, reads ETGVTQSPTHLIKTRGQQVTLRCSSQSGHNTVSWYQQALGQGPQFIFQYYREEENGRGNFPPRFSGLQFPNYSSELNVNALELDDSALYLCASSLQGAKNIQYFGAGTRLSVL.

The V call is TRBV2, the J call TRBJ1-5; D ambiguous. Trimming cost V 2 bases and J 3 bases, with 11 bases left between them. The CDR3 runs to 15 residues. The germline V gene encodes CDR1 SNHLY and CDR2 FYNNEI. This CDR3 reads CASSESANPNQPQHF. CDR3 coding DNA: TGTGCCAGCAGTGAATCTGCGAACCCCAATCAGCCCCAGCATTTT. The variable domain in full, with the rest retrieved from reference TRBV2 and TRBJ1-5, is EPEVTQTPSHQVTQMGQEVILRCVPISNHLYFYWYRQILGQKVEFLVSFYNNEISEKSEIFDDQFSVERPDGSNFTLKIRSTKLEDSAMYFCASSESANPNQPQHFGDGTRLSIL.

V usage is TRBV19 and J usage is TRBJ1-6, with a weak D call TRBD1 (5 bases). The CDR3 length is 13 residues. Germline lookup yields CDR1 LNHDA and CDR2 SQIVND (reference sequence). V was cut by 8 bases and J by 10 bases, with 15 bases left in between. The CDR3 coding sequence is TGTGCCAGTCAAATCGGGCAGGGATCACCCCTCCACTTT. It translates to CASQIGQGSPLHF.

V usage is TRBV5-1 and J usage is TRBJ1-2, with TRBD1 matching over 8 bases. The CDR3 is 13 amino acids. The germline V gene has CDR1 SGHRS and CDR2 YFSETQ. The J segment lost 7 bases and the V segment lost 4 bases, leaving 6 bases of the junction unmatched. In DNA form, the CDR3 reads TGCGCCAGCAGCCTCGGGACAGGAGGTGGCTACACCTTC. Its protein product is CASSLGTGGGYTF. Full variable domain (remainder filled in from reference TRBV5-1 and TRBJ1-2): KAGVTQTPRYLIKTRGQQVTLSCSPISGHRSVSWYQQTPGQGLQFLFEYFSETQRNKGNFPGRFSGRQFSNSRSEMNVSTLELGDSALYLCASSLGTGGGYTFGSGTRLTVV.

This clone has at least ten counts. DNA of the CDR3: TGTGCCAGCAGCTTAGGACTGAAAAATTCACCCCTCCACTTT. As protein: CASSLGLKNSPLHF. V is TRBV7-2 and J is TRBJ1-6, with D unresolved. There are 14 residues in the CDR3. V gave up 1 base and J gave up 7 bases, with 8 bases separating them. Looked up from germline, CDR1 is SGHTA and CDR2 is FQGNSA.

This clone has more than one count but fewer than ten. CDR3 in amino acids: CASSLDRGNTEAFF. CDR3 nucleotides: TGTGCCAGCAGCCTGGACAGGGGGAACACTGAAGCTTTCTTT. The chain couples TRBV13 to TRBJ1-1; 9 bases line up with TRBD1. Germline V gene sequence: CDR1 PRHDT, CDR2 FYEKMQ (reference sequence). The junction had 2 bases not matched to a gene; V was cut back by 5 bases and J by 1 base. The CDR3 spans 14 residues.

This clone has only one observation. J is TRBJ1-5 and V is TRBV19; D gene uncertain. Trimming shortened V by 4 bases and J by 7 bases, and 26 bases separated the two germline ends. The CDR3 loop spans 18 amino acids. Per the germline V gene, CDR1 is LNHDA and CDR2 is SQIVND (reference sequence). CDR3 bases: TGTGCCAGTAGTACGCTTTTTAAAGGTGCGGCCCCGAGGCAGCCCCAGCATTTT. Protein: CASSTLFKGAAPRQPQHF.

This clone appeared once. The V gene is TRBV7-2, the J gene TRBJ1-5, with 7 bases matching TRBD1. There are 15 residues in the CDR3. In germline, CDR1 is SGHTA, CDR2 FQGNSA. V gave up 1 base and J gave up 4 bases; unmatched junction bases: 4. Written as DNA, the CDR3 is TGTGCCAGCAGCTTAGTGACAGGGAGGAATCAGCCCCAGCATTTT. It codes for CASSLVTGRNQPQHF.